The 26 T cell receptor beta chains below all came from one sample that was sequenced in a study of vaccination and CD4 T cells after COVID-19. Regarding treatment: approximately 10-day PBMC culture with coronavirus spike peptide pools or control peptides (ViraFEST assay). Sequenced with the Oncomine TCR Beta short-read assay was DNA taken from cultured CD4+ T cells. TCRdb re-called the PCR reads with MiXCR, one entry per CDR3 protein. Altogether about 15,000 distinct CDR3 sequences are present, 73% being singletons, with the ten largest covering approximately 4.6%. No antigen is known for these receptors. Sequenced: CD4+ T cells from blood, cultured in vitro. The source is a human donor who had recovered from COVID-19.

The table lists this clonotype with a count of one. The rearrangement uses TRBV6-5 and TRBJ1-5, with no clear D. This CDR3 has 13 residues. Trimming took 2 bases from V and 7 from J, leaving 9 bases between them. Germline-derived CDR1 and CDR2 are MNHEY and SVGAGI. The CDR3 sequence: CASSYGWKQPQHF. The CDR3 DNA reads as TGTGCCAGCAGTTACGGGTGGAAACAGCCCCAGCATTTT.

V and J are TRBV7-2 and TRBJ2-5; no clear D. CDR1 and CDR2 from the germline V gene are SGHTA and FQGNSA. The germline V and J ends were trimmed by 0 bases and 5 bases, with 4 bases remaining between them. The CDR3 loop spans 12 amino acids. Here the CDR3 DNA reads TGTGCCAGCAGCTTAGCGCTGGAGACCCAGTACTTC. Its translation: CASSLALETQYF.

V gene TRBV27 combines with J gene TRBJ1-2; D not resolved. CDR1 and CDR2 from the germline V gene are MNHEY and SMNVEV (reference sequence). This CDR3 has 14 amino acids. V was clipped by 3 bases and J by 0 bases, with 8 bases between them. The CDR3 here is CASSFAGPNYGYTF. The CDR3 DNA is TGTGCCAGCAGTTTCGCGGGCCCTAACTATGGCTACACCTTC.

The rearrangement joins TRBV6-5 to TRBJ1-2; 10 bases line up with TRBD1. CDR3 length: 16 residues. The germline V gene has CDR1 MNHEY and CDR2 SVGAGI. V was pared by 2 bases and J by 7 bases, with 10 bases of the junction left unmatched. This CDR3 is CASSYPNRDRGSGYTF. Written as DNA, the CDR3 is TGTGCCAGCAGTTACCCAAACCGGGACAGGGGCAGTGGCTACACCTTC.

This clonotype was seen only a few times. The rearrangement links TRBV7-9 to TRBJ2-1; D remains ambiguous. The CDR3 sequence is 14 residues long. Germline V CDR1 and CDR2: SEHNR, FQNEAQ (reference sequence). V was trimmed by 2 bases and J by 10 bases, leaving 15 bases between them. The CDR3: CASSLIQPYLEQFF. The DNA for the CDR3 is TGTGCCAGCAGCTTAATACAGCCTTACCTCGAGCAGTTCTTC.

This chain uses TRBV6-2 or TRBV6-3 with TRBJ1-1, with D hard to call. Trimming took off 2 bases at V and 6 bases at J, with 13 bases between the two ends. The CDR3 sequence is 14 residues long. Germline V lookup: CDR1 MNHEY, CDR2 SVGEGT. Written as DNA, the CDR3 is TGTGCCAGCAGTTACGCACTCACGAGCCCTGAAGCTTTCTTT. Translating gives CASSYALTSPEAFF.

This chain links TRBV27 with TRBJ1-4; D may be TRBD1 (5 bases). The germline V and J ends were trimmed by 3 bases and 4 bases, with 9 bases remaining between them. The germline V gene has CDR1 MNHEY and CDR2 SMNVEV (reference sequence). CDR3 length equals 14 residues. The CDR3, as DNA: TGTGCCAGCAGTTTCGGCAGGGTTAATGAAAAACTGTTTTTT. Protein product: CASSFGRVNEKLFF. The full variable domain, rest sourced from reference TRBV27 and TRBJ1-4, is EAQVTQNPRYLITVTGKKLTVTCSQNMNHEYMSWYRQDPGLGLRQIYYSMNVEVTDKGDVPEGYKVSRKEKRNFPLILESPSPNQTSLYFCASSFGRVNEKLFFGSGTQLSVL.

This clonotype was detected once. CDR3 in DNA: TGCAGTGCCCCAAAGAGGGCAGCAGCTAACTATGGCTACACCTTC. This translates into CSAPKRAAANYGYTF. The chain combines TRBV20-1 with TRBJ1-2; D call uncertain. The V end was cut by 6 bases, the J end by 0 bases, with 17 bases between. The CDR3 contains 15 residues. Per germline, CDR1 DFQATT and CDR2 SNEGSKA (reference sequence).

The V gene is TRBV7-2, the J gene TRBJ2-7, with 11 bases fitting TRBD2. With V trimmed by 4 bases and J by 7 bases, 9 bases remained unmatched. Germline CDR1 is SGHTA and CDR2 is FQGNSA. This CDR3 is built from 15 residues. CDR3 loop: CASSSRLAGLLEQYF. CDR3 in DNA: TGTGCCAGCAGCTCCCGACTAGCGGGATTGCTAGAGCAGTACTTC.

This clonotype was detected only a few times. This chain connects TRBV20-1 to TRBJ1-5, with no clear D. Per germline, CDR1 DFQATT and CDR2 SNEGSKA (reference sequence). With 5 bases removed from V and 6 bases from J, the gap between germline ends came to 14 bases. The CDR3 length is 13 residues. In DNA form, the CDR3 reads TGCAGTGCTGACGTCCGGGGAACTCAGCCCCAGCATTTT. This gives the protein CSADVRGTQPQHF.

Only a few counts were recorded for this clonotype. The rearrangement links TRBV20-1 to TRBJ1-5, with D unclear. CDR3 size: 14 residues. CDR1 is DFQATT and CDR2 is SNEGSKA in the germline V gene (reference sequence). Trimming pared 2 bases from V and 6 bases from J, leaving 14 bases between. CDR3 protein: CSARPWQDGQPQHF. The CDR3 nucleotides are TGCAGTGCTAGACCCTGGCAGGATGGTCAGCCCCAGCATTTT.

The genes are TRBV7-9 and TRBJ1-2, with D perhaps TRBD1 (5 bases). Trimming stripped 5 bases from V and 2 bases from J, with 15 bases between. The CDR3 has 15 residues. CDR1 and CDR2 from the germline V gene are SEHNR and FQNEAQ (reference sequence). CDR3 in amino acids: CASSKTGPRNYGYTF. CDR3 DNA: TGTGCCAGCAGCAAAACGGGACCGAGAAACTATGGCTACACCTTC.

The CDR3 here is CASSLTGVLGRNTEAFF. Here the CDR3 DNA reads TGTGCCAGCAGTTTAACCGGGGTTTTGGGGCGGAACACTGAAGCTTTCTTT. V is TRBV27 and J is TRBJ1-1; perhaps TRBD1 as D (5 bases). The CDR3 spans 17 residues. Germline V gene lookup returns CDR1 MNHEY and CDR2 SMNVEV (reference sequence). V shed 2 bases and J shed 1 base, with 17 bases lying between them.

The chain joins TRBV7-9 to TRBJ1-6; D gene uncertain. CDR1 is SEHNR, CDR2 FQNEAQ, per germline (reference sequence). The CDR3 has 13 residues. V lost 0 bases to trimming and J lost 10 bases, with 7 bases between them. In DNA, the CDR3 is TGTGCCAGCAGCTTAGCGGAGTTCTCACCCCTCCACTTT. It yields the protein CASSLAEFSPLHF.

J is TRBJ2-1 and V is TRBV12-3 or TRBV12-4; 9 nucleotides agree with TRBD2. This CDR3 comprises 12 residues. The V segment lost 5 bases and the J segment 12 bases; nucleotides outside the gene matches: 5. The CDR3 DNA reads TGTGCCAGCAGTGAGCGGGGGGCAGGGCAGTTCTTC. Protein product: CASSERGAGQFF.

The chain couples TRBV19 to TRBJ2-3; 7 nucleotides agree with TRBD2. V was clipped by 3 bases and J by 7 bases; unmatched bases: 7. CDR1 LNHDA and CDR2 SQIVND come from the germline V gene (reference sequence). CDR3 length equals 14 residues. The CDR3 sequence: CASSIGGITNTQYF. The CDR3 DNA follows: TGTGCCAGTAGTATCGGGGGGATTACTAATACGCAGTATTTT.

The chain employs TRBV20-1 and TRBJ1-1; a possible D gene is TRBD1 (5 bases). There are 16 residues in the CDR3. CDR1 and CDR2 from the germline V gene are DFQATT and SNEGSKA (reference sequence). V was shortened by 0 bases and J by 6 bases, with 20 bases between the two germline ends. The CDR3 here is CSARDLSRGVAPEAFF. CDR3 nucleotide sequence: TGCAGTGCTAGAGATTTGAGCAGAGGGGTCGCTCCTGAAGCTTTCTTT.

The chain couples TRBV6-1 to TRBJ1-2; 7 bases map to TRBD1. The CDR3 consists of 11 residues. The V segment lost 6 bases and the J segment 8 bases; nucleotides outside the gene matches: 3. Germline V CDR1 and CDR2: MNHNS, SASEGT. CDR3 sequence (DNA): TGTGCCAGCAGACCAGGGGGGGGCTACACCTTC. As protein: CASRPGGGYTF.

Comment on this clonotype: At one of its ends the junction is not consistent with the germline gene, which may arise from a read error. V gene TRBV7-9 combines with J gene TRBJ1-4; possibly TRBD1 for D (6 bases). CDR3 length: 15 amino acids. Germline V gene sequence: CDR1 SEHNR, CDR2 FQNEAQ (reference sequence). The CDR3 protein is CASSRPGTTNEKLFF. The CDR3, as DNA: TGTGCCAGCAGCCGCCCCGGGACAACAAATGAAAAACTGTTTTTT.

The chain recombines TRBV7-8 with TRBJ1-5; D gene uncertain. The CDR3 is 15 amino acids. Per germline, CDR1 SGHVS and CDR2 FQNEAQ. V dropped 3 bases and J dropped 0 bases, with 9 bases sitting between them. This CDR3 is CASSFRALSNQPQHF. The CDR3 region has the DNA TGTGCCAGCAGCTTTCGGGCCCTTAGCAATCAGCCCCAGCATTTT.

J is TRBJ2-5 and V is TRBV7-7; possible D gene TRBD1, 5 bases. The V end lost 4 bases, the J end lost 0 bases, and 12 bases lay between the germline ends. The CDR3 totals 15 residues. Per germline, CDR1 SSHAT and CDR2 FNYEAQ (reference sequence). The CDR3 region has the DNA TGTGCCAGCAGCTCGTCGACAGTTAACCAAGAGACCCAGTACTTC. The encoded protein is CASSSSTVNQETQYF.

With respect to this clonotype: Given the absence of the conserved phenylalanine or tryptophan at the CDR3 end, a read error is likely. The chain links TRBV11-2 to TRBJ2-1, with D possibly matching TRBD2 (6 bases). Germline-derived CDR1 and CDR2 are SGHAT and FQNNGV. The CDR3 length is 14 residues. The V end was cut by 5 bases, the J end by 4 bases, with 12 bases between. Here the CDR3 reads CASSLGLGYNEQFL. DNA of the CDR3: TGTGCCAGCAGCCTGGGACTGGGATACAATGAGCAGTTCTTG.

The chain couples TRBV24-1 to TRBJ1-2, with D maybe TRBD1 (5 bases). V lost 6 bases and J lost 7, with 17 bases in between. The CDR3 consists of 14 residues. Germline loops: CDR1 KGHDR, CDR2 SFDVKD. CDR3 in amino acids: CATSPRTGGSGYTF. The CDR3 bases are TGTGCCACCAGTCCAAGGACGGGGGGAAGTGGCTACACCTTC.

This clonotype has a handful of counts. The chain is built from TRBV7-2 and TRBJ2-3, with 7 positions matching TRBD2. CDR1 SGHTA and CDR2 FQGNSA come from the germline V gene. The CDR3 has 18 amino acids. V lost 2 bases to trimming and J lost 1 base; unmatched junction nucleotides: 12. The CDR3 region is CASSLRLGEGPRTDTQYF. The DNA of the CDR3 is TGTGCCAGCAGCTTAAGGCTGGGGGAGGGCCCTCGCACAGATACGCAGTATTTT.

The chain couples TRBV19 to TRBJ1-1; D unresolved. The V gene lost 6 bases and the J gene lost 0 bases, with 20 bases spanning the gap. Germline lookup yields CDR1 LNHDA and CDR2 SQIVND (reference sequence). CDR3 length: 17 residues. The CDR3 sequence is CASRPRSGSRMNTEAFF. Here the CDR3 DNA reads TGTGCCAGTAGACCTCGGAGTGGGTCTAGGATGAACACTGAAGCTTTCTTT.

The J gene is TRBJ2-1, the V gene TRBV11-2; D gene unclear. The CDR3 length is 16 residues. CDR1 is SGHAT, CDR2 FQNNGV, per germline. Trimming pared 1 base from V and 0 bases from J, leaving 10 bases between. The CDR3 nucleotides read TGTGCCAGCAGCTTAGTATCCGGGCGCTCCTACAATGAGCAGTTCTTC. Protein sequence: CASSLVSGRSYNEQFF.